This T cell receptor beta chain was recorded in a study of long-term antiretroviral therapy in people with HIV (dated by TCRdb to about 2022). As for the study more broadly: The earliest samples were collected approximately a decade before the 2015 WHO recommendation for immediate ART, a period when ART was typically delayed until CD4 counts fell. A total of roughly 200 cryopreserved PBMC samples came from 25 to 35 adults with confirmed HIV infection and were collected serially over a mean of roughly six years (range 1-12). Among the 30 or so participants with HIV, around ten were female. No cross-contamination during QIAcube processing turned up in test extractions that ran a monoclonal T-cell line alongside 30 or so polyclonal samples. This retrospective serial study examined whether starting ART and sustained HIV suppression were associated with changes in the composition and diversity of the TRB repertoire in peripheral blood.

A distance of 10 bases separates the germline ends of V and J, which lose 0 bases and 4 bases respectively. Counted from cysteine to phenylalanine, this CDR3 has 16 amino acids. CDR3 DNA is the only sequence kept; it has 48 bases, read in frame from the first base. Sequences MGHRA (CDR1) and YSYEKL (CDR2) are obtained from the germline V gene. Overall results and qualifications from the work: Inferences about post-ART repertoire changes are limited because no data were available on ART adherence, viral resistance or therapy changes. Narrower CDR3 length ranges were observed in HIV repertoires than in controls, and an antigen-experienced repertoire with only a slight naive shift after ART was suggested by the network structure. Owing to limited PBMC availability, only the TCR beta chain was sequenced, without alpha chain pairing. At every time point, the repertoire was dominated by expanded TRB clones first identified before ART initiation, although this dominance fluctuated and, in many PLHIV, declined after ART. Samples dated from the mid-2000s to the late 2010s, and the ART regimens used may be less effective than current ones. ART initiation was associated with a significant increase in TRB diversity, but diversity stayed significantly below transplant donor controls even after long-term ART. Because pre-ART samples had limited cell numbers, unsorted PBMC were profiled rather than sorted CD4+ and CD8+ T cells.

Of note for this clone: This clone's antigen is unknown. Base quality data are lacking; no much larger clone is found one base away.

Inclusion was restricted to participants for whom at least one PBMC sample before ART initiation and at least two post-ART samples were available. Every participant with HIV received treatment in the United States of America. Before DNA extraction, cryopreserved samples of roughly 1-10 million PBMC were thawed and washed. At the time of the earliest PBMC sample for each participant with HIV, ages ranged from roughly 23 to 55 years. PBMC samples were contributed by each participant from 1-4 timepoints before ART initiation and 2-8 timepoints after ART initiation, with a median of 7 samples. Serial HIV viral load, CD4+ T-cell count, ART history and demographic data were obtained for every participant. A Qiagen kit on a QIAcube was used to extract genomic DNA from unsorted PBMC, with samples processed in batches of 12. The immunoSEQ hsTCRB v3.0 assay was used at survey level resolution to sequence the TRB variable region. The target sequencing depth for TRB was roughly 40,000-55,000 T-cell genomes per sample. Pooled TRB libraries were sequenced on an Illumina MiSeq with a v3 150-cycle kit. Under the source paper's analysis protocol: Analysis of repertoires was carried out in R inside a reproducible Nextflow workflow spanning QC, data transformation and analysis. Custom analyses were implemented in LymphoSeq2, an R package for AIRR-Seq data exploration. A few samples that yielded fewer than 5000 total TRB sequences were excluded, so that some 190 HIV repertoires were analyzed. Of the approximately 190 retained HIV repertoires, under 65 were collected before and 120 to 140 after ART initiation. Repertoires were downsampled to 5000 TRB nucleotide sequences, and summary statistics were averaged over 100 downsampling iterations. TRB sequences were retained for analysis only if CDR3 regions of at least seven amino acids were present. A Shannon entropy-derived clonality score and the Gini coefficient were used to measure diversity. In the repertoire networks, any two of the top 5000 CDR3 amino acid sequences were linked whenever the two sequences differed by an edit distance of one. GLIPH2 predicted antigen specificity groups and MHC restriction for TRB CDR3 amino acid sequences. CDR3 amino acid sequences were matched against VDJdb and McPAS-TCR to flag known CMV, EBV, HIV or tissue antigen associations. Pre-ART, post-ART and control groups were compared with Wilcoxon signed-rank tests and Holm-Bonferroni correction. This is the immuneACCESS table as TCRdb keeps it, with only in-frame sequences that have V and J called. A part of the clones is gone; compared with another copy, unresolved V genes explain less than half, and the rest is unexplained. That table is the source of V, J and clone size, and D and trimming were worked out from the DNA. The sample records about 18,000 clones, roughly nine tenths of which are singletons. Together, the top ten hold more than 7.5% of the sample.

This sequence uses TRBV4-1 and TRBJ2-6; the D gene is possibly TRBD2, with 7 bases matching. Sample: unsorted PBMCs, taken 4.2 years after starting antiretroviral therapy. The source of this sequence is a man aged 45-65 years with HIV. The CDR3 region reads CASSQDAGAGANVLTF. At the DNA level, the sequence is TGCGCCAGCAGCCAAGACGCGGGGGCCGGGGCCAACGTCCTGACTTTC.